A selection of T cell receptor beta chains follows, all from one sample in a study of blood T cell repertoires in COVID-19. The assay was immunoSEQ multiplex PCR, and TCRdb's table has in-frame clones only and misses some. The repertoire holds 50,000 to 65,000 clones, approximately 80% seen once, with about 6% in the top ten. The sample was peripheral blood. These receptors came from a woman between 50 and 59 years old with active or convalescent COVID-19. Each CDR3 is given with its conserved first and last residue. D genes are given only for firm matches. Size is stated for part of the rows, as once, few or many counts, or as a class when the clone is expanded.

d_gene: NA
v_gene: TRBV10-1
abundance: NA
CDR3aa: CASSEFAQGSPYEQYF

d_gene: NA
v_gene: TRBV7-9
abundance: NA
CDR3aa: CASSLHVTREYEQYF

d_gene: TRBD2
v_gene: TRBV5-4
abundance: few
CDR3aa: CASSLLDGTSGKRRGEQYF

d_gene: NA
v_gene: TRBV1
abundance: NA
CDR3aa: CTSSQSGAGGIRDEQFF

d_gene: TRBD1
v_gene: TRBV10-3
abundance: NA
CDR3aa: CAISDRDRGYEQYF

d_gene: NA
v_gene: TRBV5-6
abundance: NA
CDR3aa: CASSIIRGYYGYTF

d_gene: NA
v_gene: TRBV7-2
abundance: few
CDR3aa: CASSLRGTIEAFF

d_gene: NA
v_gene: TRBV24-1
abundance: NA
CDR3aa: CATSDPSQGQPQHF

d_gene: NA
v_gene: TRBV7-2
abundance: NA
CDR3aa: CASSLDRSRAGTQYF

d_gene: TRBD1
v_gene: TRBV29-1
abundance: NA
CDR3aa: CSWTAGQGLYEQYF

d_gene: NA
v_gene: TRBV7-9
abundance: NA
CDR3aa: CASSLGGGETQYF

d_gene: TRBD1
v_gene: TRBV15
abundance: NA
CDR3aa: CATSTLPGQAIF

d_gene: NA
v_gene: TRBV6-6
abundance: NA
CDR3aa: CASTARRGTGELFF

d_gene: NA
v_gene: TRBV21-1
abundance: NA
CDR3aa: CASSKRHEGADYGYTF

d_gene: NA
v_gene: TRBV24-1
abundance: NA
CDR3aa: CATSDRTEYNEQFF

d_gene: TRBD2
v_gene: TRBV5-4
abundance: NA
CDR3aa: CASSVTSRALDEQYF

d_gene: TRBD2
v_gene: TRBV24-1
abundance: NA
CDR3aa: CATSDIGTSVYEQYF

d_gene: TRBD1
v_gene: TRBV7-8
abundance: NA
CDR3aa: CASSFPGGGNTIYF

d_gene: NA
v_gene: TRBV19
abundance: NA
CDR3aa: CASSMGGEGTEAFF

d_gene: NA
v_gene: TRBV3-1/TRBV3-2
abundance: NA
CDR3aa: CASSQGAWETQYF

d_gene: NA
v_gene: TRBV19
abundance: NA
CDR3aa: CASSIVSDGSTDTQYF

d_gene: NA
v_gene: TRBV6-6
abundance: NA
CDR3aa: CASSYGVTGPGELFF

d_gene: TRBD2
v_gene: TRBV2
abundance: NA
CDR3aa: CASSEGASGYRTDTQYF

d_gene: TRBD2
v_gene: TRBV7-6
abundance: NA
CDR3aa: CASSLGGFDNEQFF

d_gene: NA
v_gene: TRBV7-9
abundance: NA
CDR3aa: CASSSTAGDYGYTF

d_gene: TRBD1
v_gene: TRBV18
abundance: NA
CDR3aa: CASSPGQGHNEQFF

d_gene: TRBD2
v_gene: TRBV30
abundance: NA
CDR3aa: CAWSVLAGGPQETQYF

d_gene: NA
v_gene: TRBV6-4
abundance: NA
CDR3aa: CASSPDRYRDWAGELFF

d_gene: TRBD2
v_gene: TRBV7-3
abundance: NA
CDR3aa: CASSLLAGVGYEQYF

d_gene: TRBD1
v_gene: TRBV5-6
abundance: NA
CDR3aa: CASSLDRVVTF

d_gene: TRBD1
v_gene: TRBV2
abundance: NA
CDR3aa: CASRFDRGPGAQHF

d_gene: TRBD1
v_gene: TRBV24-1
abundance: NA
CDR3aa: CATSGPLDRVGGYTF

d_gene: TRBD1
v_gene: TRBV18
abundance: NA
CDR3aa: CASSLAAGQGVNQPQHF

d_gene: TRBD2
v_gene: TRBV7-3
abundance: NA
CDR3aa: CASSPDGTSDYEQYF

d_gene: NA
v_gene: TRBV14
abundance: once
CDR3aa: CASSQQFRGNYGYTF

d_gene: TRBD2
v_gene: TRBV7-2
abundance: NA
CDR3aa: CASSRTSGRIIYNEQFF

d_gene: TRBD1
v_gene: TRBV6-2/TRBV6-3
abundance: NA
CDR3aa: CASSSYPGGDGYTF

d_gene: NA
v_gene: TRBV18
abundance: NA
CDR3aa: CASSPQGGATEAFF

d_gene: NA
v_gene: TRBV19
abundance: NA
CDR3aa: CASRYGEAGWGDEQFF

d_gene: NA
v_gene: TRBV27
abundance: few
CDR3aa: CASRPWRTINEQFF

d_gene: TRBD2
v_gene: TRBV11-2
abundance: NA
CDR3aa: CASSALAGDGEQFF

d_gene: NA
v_gene: TRBV18
abundance: few
CDR3aa: CASSPSGDVYEQYF

d_gene: TRBD2
v_gene: TRBV7-9
abundance: NA
CDR3aa: CASSLLAGEYNEQYF

d_gene: NA
v_gene: TRBV18
abundance: NA
CDR3aa: CASSPRSATNEKLFF

d_gene: NA
v_gene: TRBV7-9
abundance: few
CDR3aa: CASSLASGYGYTF

d_gene: NA
v_gene: TRBV19
abundance: NA
CDR3aa: CASSMRGEKGNEQFF

d_gene: TRBD1
v_gene: TRBV29-1
abundance: few
CDR3aa: CSAGTASGGQFF

d_gene: NA
v_gene: TRBV11-1
abundance: NA
CDR3aa: CASSLTGGSSPLHF

d_gene: NA
v_gene: TRBV13
abundance: NA
CDR3aa: CASSLDSSSYNEQFF

d_gene: TRBD1
v_gene: TRBV24-1
abundance: few
CDR3aa: CATSGQGAEGYGYTF

d_gene: TRBD1
v_gene: TRBV3-1/TRBV3-2
abundance: NA
CDR3aa: CASSLNRDRGRGGYTF

d_gene: TRBD1
v_gene: TRBV18
abundance: few
CDR3aa: CASSSGQGYEQYF

d_gene: TRBD1
v_gene: TRBV25-1
abundance: NA
CDR3aa: CASSEVDRGPDTQYF

d_gene: NA
v_gene: TRBV5-8
abundance: NA
CDR3aa: CASSLGGQTNTEAFF

d_gene: TRBD2
v_gene: TRBV3-1/TRBV3-2
abundance: NA
CDR3aa: CASSLFTSGLSDTQYF

d_gene: TRBD2
v_gene: TRBV7-8
abundance: NA
CDR3aa: CASSSGTSPSTDTQYF